The clone carrying this T cell receptor beta chain was counted once. The antigen is unknown. The sample comes from a study of cytomegalovirus exposure and HLA in healthy donors. Study-level results: Most TCR beta V segments were productive about 87% or about 30% of the time in an earlier analysis.

Amplification used 60 Vbeta primers and 13 Jbeta primers. Assay used: immunoSEQ multiplex PCR; TCRdb lists only in-frame clones, some missing. In the table there are over 150,000 clones, roughly 65% of which are singletons. The CDR3 sequence is 12 residues long. Trimming pared 0 bases from V and 6 bases from J, leaving 8 bases between. Germline CDR1 and CDR2: SQVTM and ANQGSEA. Sequencing was done on a sample of PBMCs. V usage is TRBV29-1 and J usage is TRBJ1-2, with no clear D. The sequence came from a woman aged 18-29 years in good health and CMV-seropositive. The CDR3 DNA follows: TGCAGCGTTGAAGAGTCAGGCCATGGCTACACCTTC. Its translation is CSVEESGHGYTF.